The text below deals with one TCR beta chain. Its antigen is not identified. The data are from a study of beta chain features in type 1 diabetes. V shed 5 bases and J shed 0 bases, with 24 bases lying between them. The V gene's germline CDR1 is SGHTA and CDR2 FQGNSA. There are 19 residues in the CDR3. Sequencing targeted expressed TCRB transcripts, as all isolated RNA had been reverse transcribed. Roughly 3.4 million reads were obtained on average from naive, central memory and regulatory T cell samples. TCRdb keeps only in-frame clones here, not all; method: immunoSEQ multiplex PCR. Of 500,000 to 650,000 clones in the sample, around 11% were seen once. Study results and caveats: Among patients with Type 1 diabetes, TCRB CDR3s were moderately but significantly shorter in every one of the four CD4+ subsets. The VDJ junctions of type 1 diabetes patients carried fewer insertions and more deletions.

This sequence was found in a young man with type 1 diabetes. V usage is TRBV7-2 and J usage is TRBJ2-3; D may correspond to TRBD1 or TRBD2 (7 bases each). Sequencing was done on a sample of naive CD4+ T cells from blood. The CDR3 coding sequence is TGTGCCAGCAGCCCGCAGGGGGGGAGCGCACTAGGAAGCACAGATACGCAGTATTTT. Residues: CASSPQGGSALGSTDTQYF.